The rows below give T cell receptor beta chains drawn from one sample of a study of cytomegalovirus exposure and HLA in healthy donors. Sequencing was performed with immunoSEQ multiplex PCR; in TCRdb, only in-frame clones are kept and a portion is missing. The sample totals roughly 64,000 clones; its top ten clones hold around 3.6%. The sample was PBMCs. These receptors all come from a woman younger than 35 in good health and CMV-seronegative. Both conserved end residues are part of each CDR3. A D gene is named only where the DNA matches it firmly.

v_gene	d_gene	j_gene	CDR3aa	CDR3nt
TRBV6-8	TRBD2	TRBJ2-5	CASSFSGGGFPWAQYF	TGTGCCAGCAGTTTTAGCGGGGGGGGTTTCCCCTGGGCCCAGTACTTC
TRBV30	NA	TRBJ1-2	CAWSVQAQGLVGYTF	TGTGCCTGGAGTGTACAGGCTCAGGGCCTTGTTGGCTACACCTTC
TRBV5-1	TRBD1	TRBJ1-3	CASSAAQGVGNTIYF	TGCGCCAGCAGCGCGGCACAGGGGGTTGGAAACACCATATATTTT
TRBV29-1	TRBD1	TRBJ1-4	CSVGTAAGDEKLFF	TGCAGCGTCGGGACAGCCGCCGGGGATGAAAAACTGTTTTTT
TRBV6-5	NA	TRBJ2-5	CASSPGVETQYF	TGTGCCAGCAGCCCAGGTGTGGAGACCCAGTACTTC
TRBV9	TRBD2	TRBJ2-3	CASSSPPGRGNTDTQYF	TGTGCCAGCAGCTCTCCACCCGGGCGGGGGAACACAGATACGCAGTATTTT
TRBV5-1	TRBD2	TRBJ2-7	CASSPGGAGGYEQYF	TGCGCCAGCAGCCCTGGTGGAGCGGGGGGCTACGAGCAGTACTTC
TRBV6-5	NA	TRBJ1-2	CASSYDFNYGYTF	TGTGCCAGCAGTTACGACTTTAACTATGGCTACACCTTC
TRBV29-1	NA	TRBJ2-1	CSAYSLTSEQFF	TGCAGCGCCTACAGTCTAACAAGCGAGCAGTTCTTC
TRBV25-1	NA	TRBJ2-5	CASSSGRGRGETQYF	TGTGCCAGCAGTTCAGGGAGGGGGAGGGGAGAGACCCAGTACTTC
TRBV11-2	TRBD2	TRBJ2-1	CASSLALAGVYNEQFF	TGTGCCAGCAGCTTAGCGTTAGCGGGAGTGTATAATGAGCAGTTCTTC
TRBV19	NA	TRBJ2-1	CASSARTLPHNEQFF	TGTGCCAGTAGTGCCCGGACTCTGCCCCACAATGAGCAGTTCTTC
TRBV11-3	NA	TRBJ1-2	CASSLHREGSGGYTF	TGTGCCAGCAGCTTACATCGGGAGGGAAGTGGTGGCTACACCTTC
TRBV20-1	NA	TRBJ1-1	CSVFGQGSFF	NA
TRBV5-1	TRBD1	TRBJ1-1	CASSSTGGENTEAFF	TGCGCCAGCAGCTCGACAGGGGGAGAGAACACTGAAGCTTTCTTT
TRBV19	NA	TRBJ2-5	CASSDDRVAETQYF	TGTGCCAGTAGTGATGATCGGGTAGCAGAGACCCAGTACTTC
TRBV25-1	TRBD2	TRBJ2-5	CASRGGLAGEETQYF	TGTGCCAGCAGAGGAGGGCTAGCGGGAGAAGAGACCCAGTACTTC
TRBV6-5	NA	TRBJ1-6	CASSRLGVPLHF	TGTGCCAGCAGTCGCCTCGGGGTACCCCTCCACTTT
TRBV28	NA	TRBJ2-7	CASSLRRNPLEQYF	TGTGCCAGCAGTTTACGGAGGAACCCGCTCGAGCAGTACTTC
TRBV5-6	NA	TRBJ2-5	CASSSVAGETQYF	TGTGCCAGCAGCTCGGTGGCGGGGGAGACCCAGTACTTC
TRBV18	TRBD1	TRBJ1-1	CASSPGTGLDTEAFF	TGTGCCAGCTCACCGGGGACAGGACTTGACACTGAAGCTTTCTTT
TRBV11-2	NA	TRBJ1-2	CASSLGGVNVYGYTF	TGTGCCAGCAGCTTAGGGGGAGTCAATGTCTATGGCTACACCTTC
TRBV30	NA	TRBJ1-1	CAWSFTGYTEAFF	TGTGCCTGGAGCTTTACAGGGTACACTGAAGCTTTCTTT
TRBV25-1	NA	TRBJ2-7	CASSPTTRGISYEQYF	TGTGCCAGCAGTCCTACGACCCGCGGGATTTCCTACGAGCAGTACTTC
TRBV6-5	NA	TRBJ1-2	CASSYMPGIVDGYTF	TGTGCCAGCAGTTACATGCCGGGGATCGTGGATGGCTACACCTTC
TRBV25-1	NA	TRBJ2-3	CASSEKYPGDTQYF	TGTGCCAGCAGTGAGAAGTACCCAGGGGATACGCAGTATTTT
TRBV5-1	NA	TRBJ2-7	CASSFQQGYEQYF	TGCGCCAGCAGCTTCCAACAGGGCTACGAGCAGTACTTC
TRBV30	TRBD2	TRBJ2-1	CAWSRLAGLNEQFF	TGTGCCTGGAGTAGACTAGCGGGACTCAATGAGCAGTTCTTC
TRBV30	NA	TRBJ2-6	CARGSGANVLTF	TGTGCCCGCGGGTCTGGGGCCAACGTCCTGACTTTC
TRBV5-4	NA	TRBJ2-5	CASSLVRGQETQYF	TGTGCCAGCAGCCTTGTCCGGGGCCAAGAGACCCAGTACTTC
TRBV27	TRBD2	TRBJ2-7	CASSQSSGRANEQYF	TGTGCCAGCAGTCAATCTAGCGGGAGGGCCAACGAGCAGTACTTC
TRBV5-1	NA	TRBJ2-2	CASSLGQINTGELFF	TGCGCCAGCAGCTTGGGGCAGATAAACACCGGGGAGCTGTTTTTT
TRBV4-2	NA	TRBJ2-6	CASSQDGNRASGANVLTF	TGTGCCAGCAGCCAAGATGGTAACAGGGCGTCCGGGGCCAACGTCCTGACTTTC
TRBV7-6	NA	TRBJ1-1	CASSLELQMNTEAFF	TGTGCCAGCAGCTTAGAGTTACAGATGAACACTGAAGCTTTCTTT
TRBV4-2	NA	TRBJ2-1	CASSHGLPGNEQFF	TGTGCCAGCAGCCATGGACTCCCTGGCAATGAGCAGTTCTTC
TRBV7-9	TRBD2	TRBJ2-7	CASSSPGTSGGAFYEQYF	TGTGCCAGCAGCTCCCCCGGGACTAGCGGGGGGGCTTTCTACGAGCAGTACTTC
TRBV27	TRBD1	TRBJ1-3	CASSLTGRSGNTIYF	TGTGCCAGCAGTTTGACAGGGCGCTCTGGAAACACCATATATTTT
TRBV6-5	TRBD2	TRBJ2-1	CASRAGDYNEQFF	TGTGCCAGCAGGGCGGGGGACTACAATGAGCAGTTCTTC
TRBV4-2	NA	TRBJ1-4	CASSQDSQRANEKLFF	TGTGCCAGCAGCCAAGATTCCCAGCGGGCTAATGAAAAACTGTTTTTT
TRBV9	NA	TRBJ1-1	CASSETGLNTEAFF	TGTGCCAGCAGCGAAACAGGCCTTAACACTGAAGCTTTCTTT
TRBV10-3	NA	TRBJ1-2	CAIRTGRHYGYTF	TGTGCCATCAGGACAGGCAGGCATTATGGCTACACCTTC
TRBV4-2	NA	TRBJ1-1	CASSQDLVGVRNTEAFF	TGTGCCAGCAGCCAAGATTTGGTCGGGGTTCGAAACACTGAAGCTTTCTTT